The 27 T cell receptor beta chains below come from one sample, sequenced in a study of resident and recirculating memory T cells in vitiligo. Generated by immunoSEQ multiplex PCR, the TCRdb table keeps only in-frame clones and is missing some. The profile shows 70,000 to 85,000 clones, roughly 90% of them singletons. The sample comprised blood. The receptors stem from a male donor with vitiligo.

V is TRBV7-3 and J is TRBJ2-6; D possibly corresponds to TRBD2 (6 bases). There are 16 residues in the CDR3. V lost 0 bases, J lost 1 base, and 7 bases lay in between. The germline CDR1 and CDR2 sequences are SGHTA and FQGTGA. This CDR3 reads CASSLTGGSGANVLTF. DNA of the CDR3: TGTGCCAGCAGCTTAACAGGAGGGTCTGGGGCCAACGTCCTGACTTTC.

The rearrangement joins TRBV11-2 to TRBJ2-7; 7 nucleotides match TRBD1. V trimming: 4 bases; J trimming: 2 bases; junction bases outside the gene matches: 14. Germline V CDR1 and CDR2: SGHAT, FQNNGV. This CDR3 spans 17 amino acids. The CDR3 sequence: CASSSRLGDSIAYEQYF. The DNA of the CDR3 is TGTGCCAGCAGCTCCAGACTCGGGGACAGTATAGCCTACGAGCAGTACTTC.

The gene calls are TRBV6-1 and TRBJ2-3; 11 positions agree with TRBD1. Per germline, CDR1 MNHNS and CDR2 SASEGT. Germline trimming cut 0 bases from V and 6 bases from J; bases unmatched to any gene: 8. The CDR3 contains 17 residues. DNA for the CDR3: TGTGCCAGCAGTGAAGCAAGGGGGACAGGGGGGGTGGATACGCAGTATTTT. As protein: CASSEARGTGGVDTQYF.

This rearrangement joins TRBV9 to TRBJ2-7, with 11 bases that match TRBD1. CDR3 length: 16 amino acids. V was pared by 0 bases and J by 7 bases, with 9 bases of the junction left unmatched. CDR1 is SGDLS and CDR2 is YYNGEE in the germline V gene. The CDR3 loop reads CASSVDPGQGVYEQYF. The CDR3 nucleotides are TGTGCCAGCAGCGTAGATCCGGGACAGGGGGTTTATGAGCAGTACTTC.

The CDR3 nucleotides read TGTGCCAGCACCTCGGGGGTCCTTTCACCCCTCCACTTT. Protein: CASTSGVLSPLHF. The chain links TRBV6-4 to TRBJ1-6; possibly TRBD1 for D (5 bases). Germline CDR1 is MRHNA and CDR2 is SNTAGT. The CDR3 is 13 residues long. V was trimmed by 7 bases and J by 9 bases, leaving 13 bases between them.

V gene TRBV15 combines with J gene TRBJ2-7, with 8 bases matching TRBD2. Germline CDR1 and CDR2: LNHNV and YYDKDF (reference sequence). The CDR3 consists of 14 residues. J gave up 2 bases and V 1 base, and 1 base lay outside the gene matches. Here the CDR3 reads CATSRGGLAYEQYF. CDR3 in DNA: TGTGCCACCAGCAGAGGGGGACTAGCCTACGAGCAGTACTTC.

V usage is TRBV7-2 and J usage is TRBJ2-2; D remains unclear. The CDR3 is 12 residues long. Germline CDR1 is SGHTA and CDR2 is FQGNSA. Trimming pared 3 bases from V and 4 bases from J, leaving 3 bases between. Here the CDR3 reads CASSFVTGELFF. CDR3 DNA sequence: TGTGCCAGCAGCTTCGTCACCGGGGAGCTGTTTTTT. Drawing the rest from reference TRBV7-2 and TRBJ2-2, the complete variable domain is GAGVSQSPSNKVTEKGKDVELRCDPISGHTALYWYRQSLGQGLEFLIYFQGNSAPDKSGLPSDRFSAERTGGSVSTLTIQRTQQEDSAVYLCASSFVTGELFFGEGSRLTVL.

V is TRBV7-3 and J is TRBJ2-5; D unclear. V was clipped by 1 base and J by 1 base, with 7 bases between them. This CDR3 region has 14 residues. From germline, CDR1 is SGHTA and CDR2 FQGTGA. Here the CDR3 reads CASSLSGSQETQYF. CDR3 nucleotides: TGTGCCAGCAGCTTAAGTGGCAGCCAAGAGACCCAGTACTTC.

J is TRBJ1-2 and V is TRBV5-6; D is unclear. This CDR3 spans 12 amino acids. Germline V gene data show CDR1 as SGHDT and CDR2 as YYEEEE. V lost 0 bases and J 8 bases, leaving 8 bases between the germline ends. The CDR3 DNA follows: TGTGCCAGCAGCTTGGACGGGTACGGCTACACCTTC. Translating it yields CASSLDGYGYTF.

V gene TRBV19 combines with J gene TRBJ2-2; D gene uncertain. Trimming took 3 bases from V and 0 from J, leaving 8 bases between them. The germline gives CDR1 LNHDA, CDR2 SQIVND (reference sequence). The CDR3 runs 15 residues. CDR3 nucleotide sequence: TGTGCCAGTAGTATTGGGCAGACGAACACCGGGGAGCTGTTTTTT. Translated, it gives CASSIGQTNTGELFF.

The CDR3 protein is CASSPDSDRALGKLFF. In DNA, the CDR3 is TGTGCCAGCTCACCAGATTCGGACAGGGCCCTAGGAAAACTGTTTTTT. The V call is TRBV18, the J call TRBJ1-4; 8 positions match TRBD1. V shed 2 bases and J 10 bases; nucleotides not matched to a gene: 12. The CDR3 sequence is 16 residues long. Germline V gene data show CDR1 as KGHSH and CDR2 as LQKENI.

The rearrangement uses TRBV7-2 and TRBJ2-1; possibly TRBD2 for D (6 bases). The CDR3 is 17 residues long. Per the germline V gene, CDR1 is SGHTA and CDR2 is FQGNSA. Trimming removed 2 bases from V and 1 base from J, with 15 bases in between. The CDR3 loop is CASSLIPGGSSYNEQFF. CDR3 nucleotides: TGTGCCAGCAGCTTAATTCCCGGGGGTAGTTCCTACAATGAGCAGTTCTTC.

The rearrangement uses TRBV27 and TRBJ2-7; D is uncertain. V lost 5 bases and J 8 bases, leaving 13 bases between the germline ends. The CDR3 loop spans 12 amino acids. Germline V gives CDR1 MNHEY, CDR2 SMNVEV (reference sequence). The CDR3 here is CASSEALGQQYF. CDR3 nucleotide sequence: TGTGCCAGCAGTGAGGCTCTCGGTCAGCAGTACTTC.

V is TRBV4-2 and J is TRBJ1-6, with D maybe TRBD1 (6 bases). V lost 0 bases and J 7 bases, leaving 10 bases between the germline ends. Germline V CDR1 and CDR2: LGHNA, YNFKEQ. CDR3 length: 15 amino acids. CDR3 residues: CASSQDLDRNSPLHF. CDR3 in DNA: TGTGCCAGCAGCCAAGATTTGGACAGAAATTCACCCCTCCACTTT.

V gene TRBV5-1 combines with J gene TRBJ2-2, with 11 positions matching TRBD1. V was pared by 0 bases and J by 7 bases, with 5 bases of the junction left unmatched. The V gene's germline CDR1 is SGHRS and CDR2 YFSETQ. The CDR3 length is 16 residues. The CDR3 coding sequence is TGCGCCAGCAGCTTGGAAGGACAGGGGGCCGGCGGGGAGCTGTTTTTT. Amino acids: CASSLEGQGAGGELFF.

This sequence joins TRBV7-2 and TRBJ2-1; a possible D gene is TRBD1 (6 bases). CDR1 and CDR2 from the germline V gene are SGHTA and FQGNSA. V was pared by 5 bases and J by 0 bases, with 11 bases between. The CDR3 loop spans 15 amino acids. CDR3 sequence: CASSPLGASYNEQFF. The CDR3 region has the DNA TGTGCCAGCAGCCCGTTGGGGGCCTCCTACAATGAGCAGTTCTTC. The variable domain in full, completed from reference TRBV7-2 and TRBJ2-1, reads GAGVSQSPSNKVTEKGKDVELRCDPISGHTALYWYRQSLGQGLEFLIYFQGNSAPDKSGLPSDRFSAERTGGSVSTLTIQRTQQEDSAVYLCASSPLGASYNEQFFGPGTRLTVL.

The chain is built from TRBV4-1 and TRBJ2-3, with TRBD2 matching 8 bases. This CDR3 comprises 16 residues. Germline V CDR1 and CDR2: MGHRA, YSYEKL. Trimming removed 1 base from V and 2 bases from J; junction bases left unmatched: 5. The CDR3: CASSQVGGGTTDTQYF. The CDR3 DNA sequence: TGCGCCAGCAGCCAAGTAGGCGGGGGGACCACAGATACGCAGTATTTT.

The V gene is TRBV5-1, the J gene TRBJ1-2; the match to TRBD1 covers 7 bases. This CDR3 region has 16 residues. CDR1 SGHRS and CDR2 YFSETQ come from the germline V gene. V gave up 4 bases and J gave up 8 bases; unmatched junction bases: 17. The CDR3 sequence: CASSPATLQGTGGYTF. The CDR3 nucleotides read TGCGCCAGCAGCCCAGCTACTTTACAGGGGACGGGAGGCTACACCTTC.

The chain uses TRBV11-1 and TRBJ1-5; possible D gene TRBD1, 6 bases. Trimming removed 2 bases at V and 6 bases at J, with 8 bases between. This CDR3 contains 13 residues. From germline, CDR1 is SGHAT and CDR2 FQDESV (reference sequence). This chain's CDR3 is CASSLRGGQPQHF. The CDR3 DNA follows: TGTGCCAGCAGCTTAAGAGGGGGTCAGCCCCAGCATTTT.

This rearrangement joins TRBV5-1 to TRBJ2-1, with 7 positions matching TRBD1. Germline V gives CDR1 SGHRS, CDR2 YFSETQ. Losses at the gene ends were 4 bases for V and 5 bases for J; bases not matched to a gene: 12. The CDR3 loop spans 16 amino acids. CDR3 protein: CASSPAAGGIDNEQFF. The CDR3 coding sequence is TGCGCCAGCAGCCCGGCTGCAGGGGGTATCGACAATGAGCAGTTCTTC.

The chain couples TRBV13 to TRBJ1-5, with D possibly TRBD1 on 6 matching bases. The germline V gene has CDR1 PRHDT and CDR2 FYEKMQ (reference sequence). CDR3 size: 13 residues. The V and J ends lost 4 bases and 5 bases respectively, with 9 bases between them. This CDR3 is CASSSAGDQPQHF. The CDR3 bases are TGTGCCAGCAGCTCCGCAGGGGATCAGCCCCAGCATTTT.

This clone has more than one count but fewer than ten. CDR3 sequence: CATRSRDTYTEAFF. In DNA form, the CDR3 reads TGTGCCACCCGCAGCCGGGACACTTACACTGAAGCTTTCTTT. The V and J genes are TRBV19 and TRBJ1-1, with D possibly matching TRBD1 (6 bases). The CDR3 is 14 amino acids. Germline assignment: CDR1 LNHDA and CDR2 SQIVND (reference sequence). The V gene lost 10 bases and the J gene lost 3 bases, with 18 bases spanning the gap. The variable domain in full, with the rest retrieved from reference TRBV19 and TRBJ1-1, is DGGITQSPKYLFRKEGQNVTLSCEQNLNHDAMYWYRQDPGQGLRLIYYSQIVNDFQKGDIAEGYSVSREKKESFPLTVTSAQKNPTAFYLCATRSRDTYTEAFFGQGTRLTVV.

The chain employs TRBV20-1 and TRBJ1-2; D unclear. Germline V gene lookup returns CDR1 DFQATT and CDR2 SNEGSKA (reference sequence). There are 11 residues in the CDR3. V shed 6 bases and J shed 5 bases, with 10 bases lying between them. This CDR3 reads CSASGQYGYTF. The CDR3 DNA sequence: TGCAGTGCCAGCGGGCAGTATGGCTACACCTTC.

The chain has TRBV10-3 and TRBJ2-1, with 9 bases identical to TRBD1. The CDR3 runs to 16 residues. The V gene end was trimmed by 5 bases and the J gene end by 1 base; junction bases not matched to a gene: 6. Germline V gene data show CDR1 as ENHRY and CDR2 as SYGVKD. CDR3 sequence (DNA): TGTGCCATCAGTCGGCCCGGGACAGGGTCCTACAATGAGCAGTTCTTC. Translation gives CAISRPGTGSYNEQFF.

The V gene is TRBV4-3, the J gene TRBJ1-1; the match to TRBD1 covers 11 bases. The CDR3 extends over 19 amino acids. The germline gives CDR1 LGHNA, CDR2 YSLEER. J was trimmed by 3 bases and V by 0 bases; bases with no gene match: 12. CDR3 bases: TGCGCCAGCAGCCAAGACCTAGGACAGGGGGCACATAGGGACACTGAAGCTTTCTTT. Encoded protein: CASSQDLGQGAHRDTEAFF.

This clone turned up a few times. The chain recombines TRBV9 with TRBJ1-1; a weak D match, TRBD1 (5 bases). This CDR3 is built from 16 residues. Germline V gives CDR1 SGDLS, CDR2 YYNGEE. Trimming removed 4 bases at V and 2 bases at J, with 18 bases between. The CDR3 region has the DNA TGTGCCAGCAGCATCTCAGGGAAACTCTTAAACACTGAAGCTTTCTTT. Translated, it gives CASSISGKLLNTEAFF.

The J gene is TRBJ2-5, the V gene TRBV28; D not resolved. V lost 7 bases to trimming and J lost 0 bases, with 9 bases between them. This CDR3 comprises 13 residues. CDR1 MDHEN and CDR2 SYDVKM come from the germline V gene. CDR3 DNA: TGTGCCAGCACCTCGGGTGACCAAGAGACCCAGTACTTC. It translates to CASTSGDQETQYF.